The 5 T cell receptor beta chains below come from one sample, sequenced in a study of T-cell memory formation after mild COVID-19. TCRdb re-called the 5' RACE reads through MiXCR, storing one row per CDR3 protein. The table has approximately 60,000 distinct CDR3 sequences, less than 9.5% seen once. Specimen: PBMCs or a T cell subset sorted from them (not recorded which). The origin of the receptors is a man in his late teens or twenties who had mild COVID-19 (a few samples of this study predate the infection). Cell type and time point are not known.

This clonotype was counted many times. The chain is built from TRBV20-1 and TRBJ1-1; D gene unclear. In germline, CDR1 is DFQATT, CDR2 SNEGSKA (reference sequence). V lost 3 bases and J 0 bases, leaving 11 bases between the germline ends. The CDR3 runs to 14 residues. The CDR3 sequence: CSASDGFMNTEAFF. As DNA, the CDR3 is TGCAGTGCTAGTGACGGATTCATGAACACTGAAGCTTTCTTT.

The chain carries TRBV11-2 and TRBJ2-1; TRBD2 aligns across 10 bases. The V segment lost 1 base and the J segment 7 bases; nucleotides outside the gene matches: 4. The germline V gene encodes CDR1 SGHAT and CDR2 FQNNGV. The CDR3 contains 15 residues. CDR3 DNA: TGTGCCAGCAGCTTAGGAAGCGGGGGGGCGAATGAGCAGTTCTTC. Amino acid sequence: CASSLGSGGANEQFF.

In this sample, this clonotype turned up a few times. V gene TRBV6-2 or TRBV6-3 combines with J gene TRBJ2-1, with 7 bases identical to TRBD2. CDR1 and CDR2 (germline): MNHEY, SVGEGT. V shed 5 bases and J 9 bases; nucleotides not matched to a gene: 7. The CDR3 runs to 13 residues. The CDR3 region is CASSRAGRGEQFF. CDR3 nucleotides: TGTGCCAGCAGTAGAGCGGGGCGGGGTGAGCAGTTCTTC.

Many counts were recorded for this clonotype. The chain recombines TRBV7-2 with TRBJ2-2; tentatively, D is TRBD1 (6 bases). Germline CDR1 and CDR2: SGHTA and FQGNSA. CDR3 size: 14 residues. Trimming left V 3 bases short and J 5 bases short, with 10 bases between. The CDR3 bases are TGTGCCAGCAGCTTTCAGGGGCAGACCGGGGAGCTGTTTTTT. Translating gives CASSFQGQTGELFF.

Many counts were recorded for this clonotype. The chain links TRBV20-1 to TRBJ2-5; 8 bases map to TRBD2. This CDR3 comprises 16 residues. V dropped 5 bases and J dropped 5; count of bases not matched to a gene: 16. The germline gives CDR1 DFQATT, CDR2 SNEGSKA (reference sequence). DNA of the CDR3: TGCAGTGCTGCCGAGGGGCGCGGGGGGACACGGGAGACCCAGTACTTC. This codes for CSAAEGRGGTRETQYF.